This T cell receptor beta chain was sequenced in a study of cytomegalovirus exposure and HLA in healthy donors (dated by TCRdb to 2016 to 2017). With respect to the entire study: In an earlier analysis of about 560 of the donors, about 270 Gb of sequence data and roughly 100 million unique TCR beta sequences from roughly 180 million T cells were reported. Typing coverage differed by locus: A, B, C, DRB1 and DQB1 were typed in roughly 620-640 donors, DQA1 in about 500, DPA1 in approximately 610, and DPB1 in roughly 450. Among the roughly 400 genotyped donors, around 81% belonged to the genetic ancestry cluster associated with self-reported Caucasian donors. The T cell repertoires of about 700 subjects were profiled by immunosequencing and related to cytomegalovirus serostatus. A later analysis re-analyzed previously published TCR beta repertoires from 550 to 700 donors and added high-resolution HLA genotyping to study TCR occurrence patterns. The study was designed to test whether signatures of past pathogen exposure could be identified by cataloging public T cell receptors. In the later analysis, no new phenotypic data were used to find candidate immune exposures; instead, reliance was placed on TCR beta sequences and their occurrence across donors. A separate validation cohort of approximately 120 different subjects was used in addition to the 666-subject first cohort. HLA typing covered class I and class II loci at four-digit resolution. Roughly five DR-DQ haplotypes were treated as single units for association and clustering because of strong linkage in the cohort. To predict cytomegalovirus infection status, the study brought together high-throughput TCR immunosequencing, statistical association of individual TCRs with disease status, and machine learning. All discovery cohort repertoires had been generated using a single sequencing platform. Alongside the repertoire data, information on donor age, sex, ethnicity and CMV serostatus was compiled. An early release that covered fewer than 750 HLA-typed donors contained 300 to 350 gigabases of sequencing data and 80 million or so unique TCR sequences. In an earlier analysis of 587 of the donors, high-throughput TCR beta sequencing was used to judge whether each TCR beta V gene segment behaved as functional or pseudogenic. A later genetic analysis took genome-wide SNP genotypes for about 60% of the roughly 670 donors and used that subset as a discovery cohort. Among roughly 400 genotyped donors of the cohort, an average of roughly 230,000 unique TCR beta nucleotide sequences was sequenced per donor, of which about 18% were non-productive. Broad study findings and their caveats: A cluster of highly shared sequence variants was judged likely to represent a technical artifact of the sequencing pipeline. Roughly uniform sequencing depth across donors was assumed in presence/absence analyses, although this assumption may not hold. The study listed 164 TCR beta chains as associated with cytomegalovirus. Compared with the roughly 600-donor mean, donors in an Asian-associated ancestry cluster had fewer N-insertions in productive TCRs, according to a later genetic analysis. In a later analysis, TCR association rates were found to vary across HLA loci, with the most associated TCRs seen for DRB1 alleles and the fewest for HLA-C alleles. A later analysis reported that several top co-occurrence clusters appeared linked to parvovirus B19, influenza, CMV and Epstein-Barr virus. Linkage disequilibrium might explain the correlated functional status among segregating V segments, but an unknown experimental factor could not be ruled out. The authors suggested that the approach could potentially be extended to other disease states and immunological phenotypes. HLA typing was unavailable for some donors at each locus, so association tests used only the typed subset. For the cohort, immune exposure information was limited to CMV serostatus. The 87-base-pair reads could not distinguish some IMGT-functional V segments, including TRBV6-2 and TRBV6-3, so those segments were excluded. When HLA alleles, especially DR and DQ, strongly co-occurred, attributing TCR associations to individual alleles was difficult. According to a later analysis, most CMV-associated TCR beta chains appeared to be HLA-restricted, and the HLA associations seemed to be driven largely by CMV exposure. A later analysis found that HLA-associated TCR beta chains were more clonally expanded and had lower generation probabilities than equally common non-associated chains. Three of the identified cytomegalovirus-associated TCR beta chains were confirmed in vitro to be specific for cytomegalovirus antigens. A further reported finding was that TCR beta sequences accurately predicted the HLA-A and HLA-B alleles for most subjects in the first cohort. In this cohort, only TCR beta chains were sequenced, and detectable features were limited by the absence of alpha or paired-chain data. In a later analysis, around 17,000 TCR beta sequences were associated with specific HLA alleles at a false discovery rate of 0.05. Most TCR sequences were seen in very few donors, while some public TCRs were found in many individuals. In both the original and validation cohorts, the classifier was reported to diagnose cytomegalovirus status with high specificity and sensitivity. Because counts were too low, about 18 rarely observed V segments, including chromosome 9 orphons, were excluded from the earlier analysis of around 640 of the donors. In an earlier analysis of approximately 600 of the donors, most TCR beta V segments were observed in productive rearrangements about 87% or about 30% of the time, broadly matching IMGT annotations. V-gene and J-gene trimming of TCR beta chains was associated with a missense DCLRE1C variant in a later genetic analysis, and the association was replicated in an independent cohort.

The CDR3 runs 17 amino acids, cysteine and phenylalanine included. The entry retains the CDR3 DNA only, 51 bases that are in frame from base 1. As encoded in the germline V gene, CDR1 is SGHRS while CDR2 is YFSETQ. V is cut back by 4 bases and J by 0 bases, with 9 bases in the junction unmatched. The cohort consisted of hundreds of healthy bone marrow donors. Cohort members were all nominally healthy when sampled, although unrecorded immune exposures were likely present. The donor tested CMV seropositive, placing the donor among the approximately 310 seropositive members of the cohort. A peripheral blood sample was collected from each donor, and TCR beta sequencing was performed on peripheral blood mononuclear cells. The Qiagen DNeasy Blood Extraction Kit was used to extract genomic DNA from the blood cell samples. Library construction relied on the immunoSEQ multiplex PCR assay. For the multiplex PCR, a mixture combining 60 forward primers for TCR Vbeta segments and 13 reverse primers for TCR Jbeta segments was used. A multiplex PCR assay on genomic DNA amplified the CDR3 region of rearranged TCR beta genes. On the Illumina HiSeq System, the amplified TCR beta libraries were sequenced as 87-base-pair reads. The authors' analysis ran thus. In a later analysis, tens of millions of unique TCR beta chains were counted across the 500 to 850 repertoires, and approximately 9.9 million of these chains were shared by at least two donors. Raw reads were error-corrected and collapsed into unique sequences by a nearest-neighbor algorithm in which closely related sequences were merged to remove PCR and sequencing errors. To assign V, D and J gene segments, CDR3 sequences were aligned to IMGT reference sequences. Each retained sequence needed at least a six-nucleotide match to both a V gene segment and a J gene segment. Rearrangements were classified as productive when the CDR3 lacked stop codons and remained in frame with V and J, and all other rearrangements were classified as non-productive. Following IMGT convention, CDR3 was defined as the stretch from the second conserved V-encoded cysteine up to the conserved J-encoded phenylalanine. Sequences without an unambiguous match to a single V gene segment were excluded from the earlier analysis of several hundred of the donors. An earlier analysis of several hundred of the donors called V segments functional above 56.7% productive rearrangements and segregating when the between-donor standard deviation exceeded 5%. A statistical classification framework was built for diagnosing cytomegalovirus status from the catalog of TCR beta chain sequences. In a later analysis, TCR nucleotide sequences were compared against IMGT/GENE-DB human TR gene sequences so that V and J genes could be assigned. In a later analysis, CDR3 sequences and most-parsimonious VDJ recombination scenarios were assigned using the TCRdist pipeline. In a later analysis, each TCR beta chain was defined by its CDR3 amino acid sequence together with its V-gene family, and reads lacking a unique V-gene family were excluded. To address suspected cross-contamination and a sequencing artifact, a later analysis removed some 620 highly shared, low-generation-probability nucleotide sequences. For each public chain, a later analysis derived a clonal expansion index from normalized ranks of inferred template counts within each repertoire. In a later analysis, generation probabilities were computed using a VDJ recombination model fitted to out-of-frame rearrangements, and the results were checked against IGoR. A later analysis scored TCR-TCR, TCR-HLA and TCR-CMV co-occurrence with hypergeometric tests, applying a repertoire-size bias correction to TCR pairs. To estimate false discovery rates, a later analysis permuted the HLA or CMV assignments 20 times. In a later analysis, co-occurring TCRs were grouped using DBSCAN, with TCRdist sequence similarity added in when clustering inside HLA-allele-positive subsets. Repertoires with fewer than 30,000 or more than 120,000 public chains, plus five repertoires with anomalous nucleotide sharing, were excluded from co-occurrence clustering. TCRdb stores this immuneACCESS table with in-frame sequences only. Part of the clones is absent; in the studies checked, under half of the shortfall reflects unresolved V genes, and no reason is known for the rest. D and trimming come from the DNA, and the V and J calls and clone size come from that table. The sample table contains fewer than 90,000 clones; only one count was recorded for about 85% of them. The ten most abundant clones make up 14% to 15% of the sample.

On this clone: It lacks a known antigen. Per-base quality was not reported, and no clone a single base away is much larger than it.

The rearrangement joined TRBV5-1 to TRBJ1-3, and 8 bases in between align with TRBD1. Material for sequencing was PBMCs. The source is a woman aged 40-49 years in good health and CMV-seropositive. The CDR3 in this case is CASSTGQGDLSGNTIYF. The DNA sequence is TGCGCCAGCAGCACCGGACAGGGCGATCTCTCTGGAAACACCATATATTTT.